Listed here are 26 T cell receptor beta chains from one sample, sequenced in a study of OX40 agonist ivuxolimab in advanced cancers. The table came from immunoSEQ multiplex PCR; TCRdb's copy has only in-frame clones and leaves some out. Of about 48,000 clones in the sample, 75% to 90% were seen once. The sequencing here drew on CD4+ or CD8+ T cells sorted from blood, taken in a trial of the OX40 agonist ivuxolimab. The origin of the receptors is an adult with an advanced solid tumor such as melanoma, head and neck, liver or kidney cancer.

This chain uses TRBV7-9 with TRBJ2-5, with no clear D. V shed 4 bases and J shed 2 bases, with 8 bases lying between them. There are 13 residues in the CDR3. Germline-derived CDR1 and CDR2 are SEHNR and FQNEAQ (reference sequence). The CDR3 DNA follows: TGTGCCAGCAGCTCCGGATTACAAGAGACCCAGTACTTC. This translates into CASSSGLQETQYF. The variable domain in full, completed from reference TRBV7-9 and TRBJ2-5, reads DTGVSQNPRHKITKRGQNVTFRCDPISEHNRLYWYRQTLGQGPEFLTYFQNEAQLEKSRLLSDRFSAERPKGSFSTLEIQRTEQGDSAMYLCASSSGLQETQYFGPGTRLLVL.

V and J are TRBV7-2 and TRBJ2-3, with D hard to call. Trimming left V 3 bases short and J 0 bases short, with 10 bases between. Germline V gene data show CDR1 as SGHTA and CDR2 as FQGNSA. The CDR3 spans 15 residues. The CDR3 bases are TGTGCCAGCAGCTTCCAGTTCACTAGCACAGATACGCAGTATTTT. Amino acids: CASSFQFTSTDTQYF.

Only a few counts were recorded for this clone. DNA of the CDR3: TGTGCCTGGAGTACAGGCGACTATGGCTACACCTTC. Its protein is CAWSTGDYGYTF. This sequence joins TRBV30 and TRBJ1-2, with D maybe TRBD1 (5 bases). Trimming pared 2 bases from V and 3 bases from J, leaving 7 bases between. This CDR3 is 12 amino acids long. The germline gives CDR1 GTSNPN, CDR2 SVGIG (reference sequence).

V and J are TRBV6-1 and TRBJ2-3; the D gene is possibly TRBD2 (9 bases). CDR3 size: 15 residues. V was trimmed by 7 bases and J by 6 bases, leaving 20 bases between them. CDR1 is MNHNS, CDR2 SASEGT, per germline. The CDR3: CASTGGGRAMDTQYF. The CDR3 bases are TGTGCCAGCACAGGGGGCGGGAGGGCCATGGATACGCAGTATTTT.

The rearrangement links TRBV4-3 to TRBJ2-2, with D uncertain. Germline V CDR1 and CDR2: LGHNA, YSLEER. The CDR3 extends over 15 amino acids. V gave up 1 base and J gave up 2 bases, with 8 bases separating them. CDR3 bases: TGCGCCAGCAGCCAAGCTCTCAGAAACACCGGGGAGCTGTTTTTT. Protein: CASSQALRNTGELFF.

The CDR3 here is CASSFRGIGNTGELFF. The CDR3 DNA follows: TGTGCCAGCAGTTTTCGGGGTATCGGGAACACCGGGGAGCTGTTTTTT. The J gene is TRBJ2-2, the V gene TRBV27, with D perhaps matching TRBD2 (5 bases). This CDR3 is 16 amino acids long. V gave up 3 bases and J gave up 1 base, with 12 bases separating them. Germline-derived CDR1 and CDR2 are MNHEY and SMNVEV (reference sequence).

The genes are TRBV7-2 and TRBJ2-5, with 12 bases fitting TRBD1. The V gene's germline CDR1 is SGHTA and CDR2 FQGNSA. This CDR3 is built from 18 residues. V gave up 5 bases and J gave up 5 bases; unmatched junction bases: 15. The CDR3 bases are TGTGCCAGCAGCCTAGGCCCGGGACAGGGGGCGTCCAGGGAGACCCAGTACTTC. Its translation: CASSLGPGQGASRETQYF.

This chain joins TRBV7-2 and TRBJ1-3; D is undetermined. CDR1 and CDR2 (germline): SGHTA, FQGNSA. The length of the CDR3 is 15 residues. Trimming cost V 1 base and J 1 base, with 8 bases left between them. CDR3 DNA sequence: TGTGCCAGCAGCTTAGATAGGGCGTCTGGAAACACCATATATTTT. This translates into CASSLDRASGNTIYF. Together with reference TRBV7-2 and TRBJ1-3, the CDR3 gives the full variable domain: GAGVSQSPSNKVTEKGKDVELRCDPISGHTALYWYRQSLGQGLEFLIYFQGNSAPDKSGLPSDRFSAERTGGSVSTLTIQRTQQEDSAVYLCASSLDRASGNTIYFGEGSWLTVV.

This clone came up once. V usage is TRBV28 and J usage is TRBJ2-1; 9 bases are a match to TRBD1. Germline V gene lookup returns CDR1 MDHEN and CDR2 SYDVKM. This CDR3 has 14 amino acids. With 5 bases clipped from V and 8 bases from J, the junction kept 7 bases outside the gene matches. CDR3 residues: CASSPGTGSDEQFF. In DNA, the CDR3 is TGTGCCAGCAGTCCCGGGACAGGGTCCGATGAGCAGTTCTTC.

The CDR3 protein is CAWRPGFGYTF. The CDR3 DNA sequence: TGTGCCTGGAGGCCAGGGTTTGGCTACACCTTC. The chain joins TRBV30 to TRBJ1-2; D possibly corresponds to TRBD1 (5 bases). The CDR3 has 11 amino acids. The V end lost 3 bases, the J end lost 7 bases, and 9 bases lay between the germline ends. The germline V gene encodes CDR1 GTSNPN and CDR2 SVGIG (reference sequence).

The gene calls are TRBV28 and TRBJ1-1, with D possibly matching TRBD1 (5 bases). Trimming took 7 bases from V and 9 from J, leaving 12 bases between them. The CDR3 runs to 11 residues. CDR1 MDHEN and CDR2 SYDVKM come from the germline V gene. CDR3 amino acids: CASTVQGQAFF. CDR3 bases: TGTGCCAGCACTGTCCAGGGTCAAGCTTTCTTT.

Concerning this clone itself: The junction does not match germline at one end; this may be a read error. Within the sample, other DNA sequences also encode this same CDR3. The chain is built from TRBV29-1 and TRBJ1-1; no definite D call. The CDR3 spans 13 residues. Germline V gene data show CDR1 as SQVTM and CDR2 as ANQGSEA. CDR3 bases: TGCAGTGTTGAGATCTATACGGACACTGAAGCTTTCTTT. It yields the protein CSVEIYTDTEAFF.

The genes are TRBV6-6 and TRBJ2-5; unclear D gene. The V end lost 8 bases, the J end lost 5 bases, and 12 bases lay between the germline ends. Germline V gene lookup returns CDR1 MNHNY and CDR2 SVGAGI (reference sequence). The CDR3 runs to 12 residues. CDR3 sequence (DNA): TGTGCCAGCGGGTCAGGCCTGGAGACCCAGTACTTC. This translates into CASGSGLETQYF.

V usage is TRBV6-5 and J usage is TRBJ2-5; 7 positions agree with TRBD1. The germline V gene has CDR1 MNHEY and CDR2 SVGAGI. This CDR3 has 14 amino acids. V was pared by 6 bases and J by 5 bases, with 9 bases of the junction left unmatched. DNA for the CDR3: TGTGCCAGCAGCCCCGTGACAGGGTGGGAGACCCAGTACTTC. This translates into CASSPVTGWETQYF.

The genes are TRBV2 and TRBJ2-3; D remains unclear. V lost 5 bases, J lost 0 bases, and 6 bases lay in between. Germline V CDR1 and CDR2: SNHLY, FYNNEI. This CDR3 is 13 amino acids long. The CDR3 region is CASSFGSTDTQYF. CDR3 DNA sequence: TGTGCCAGCAGTTTCGGGAGCACAGATACGCAGTATTTT. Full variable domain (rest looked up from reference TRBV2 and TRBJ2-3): EPEVTQTPSHQVTQMGQEVILRCVPISNHLYFYWYRQILGQKVEFLVSFYNNEISEKSEIFDDQFSVERPDGSNFTLKIRSTKLEDSAMYFCASSFGSTDTQYFGPGTRLTVL.

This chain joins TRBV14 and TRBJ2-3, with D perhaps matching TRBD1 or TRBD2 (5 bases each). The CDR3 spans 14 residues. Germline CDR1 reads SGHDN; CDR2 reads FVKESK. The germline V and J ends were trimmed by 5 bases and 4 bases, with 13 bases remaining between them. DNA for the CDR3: TGTGCCAGCAGCACCCCTGGGGGTGCAGATACGCAGTATTTT. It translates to CASSTPGGADTQYF. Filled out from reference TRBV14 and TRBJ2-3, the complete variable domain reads EAGVTQFPSHSVIEKGQTVTLRCDPISGHDNLYWYRRVMGKEIKFLLHFVKESKQDESGMPNNRFLAERTGGTYSTLKVQPAELEDSGVYFCASSTPGGADTQYFGPGTRLTVL.

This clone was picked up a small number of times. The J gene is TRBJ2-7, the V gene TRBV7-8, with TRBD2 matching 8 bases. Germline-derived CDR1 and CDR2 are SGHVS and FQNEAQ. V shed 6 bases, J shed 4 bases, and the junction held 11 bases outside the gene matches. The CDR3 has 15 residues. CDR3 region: CASRAGGTLLYEQYF. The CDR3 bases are TGTGCCAGCAGGGCGGGAGGCACGTTACTTTACGAGCAGTACTTC.

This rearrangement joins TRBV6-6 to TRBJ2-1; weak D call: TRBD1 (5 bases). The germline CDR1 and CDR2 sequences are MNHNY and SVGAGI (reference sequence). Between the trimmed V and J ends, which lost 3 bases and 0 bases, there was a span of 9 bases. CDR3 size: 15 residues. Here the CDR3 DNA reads TGTGCCAGCAGTTATGGGGCAGCCTCCTACAATGAGCAGTTCTTC. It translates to CASSYGAASYNEQFF.

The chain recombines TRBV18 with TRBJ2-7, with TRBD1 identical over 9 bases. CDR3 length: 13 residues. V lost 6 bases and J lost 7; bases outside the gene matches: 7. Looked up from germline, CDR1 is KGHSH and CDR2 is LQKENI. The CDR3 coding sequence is TGTGCCAGCTCCCCCGGGACAGGGAGTGAGCAGTACTTC. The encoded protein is CASSPGTGSEQYF. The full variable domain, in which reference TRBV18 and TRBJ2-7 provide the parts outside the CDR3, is NAGVMQNPRHLVRRRGQEARLRCSPMKGHSHVYWYRQLPEEGLKFMVYLQKENIIDESGMPKERFSAEFPKEGPSILRIQQVVRGDSAAYFCASSPGTGSEQYFGPGTRLTVT.

CDR3 protein: CASNRVETQYF. For the CDR3, the DNA is TGTGCCAGCAACAGGGTGGAGACCCAGTACTTC. V gene TRBV2 combines with J gene TRBJ2-5; a possible D gene is TRBD1 (6 bases). In germline, CDR1 is SNHLY, CDR2 FYNNEI. Trimming removed 7 bases at V and 5 bases at J, with 8 bases between. The CDR3 is made up of 11 amino acids.

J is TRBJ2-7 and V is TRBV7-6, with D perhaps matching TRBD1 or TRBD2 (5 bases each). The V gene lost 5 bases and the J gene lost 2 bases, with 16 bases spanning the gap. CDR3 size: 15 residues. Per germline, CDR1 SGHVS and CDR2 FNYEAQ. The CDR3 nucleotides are TGTGCCAGCAGCAGAGGGGCAGGAAATACCTACGAGCAGTACTTC. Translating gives CASSRGAGNTYEQYF.

In DNA form, the CDR3 reads TGTGCCAGCAGCCAAGATTTGCTGGGTGAGCAGTTCTTC. Protein product: CASSQDLLGEQFF. The V call is TRBV4-2, the J call TRBJ2-1; no reliable D call. V gave up 0 bases and J gave up 9 bases, with 9 bases separating them. This CDR3 comprises 13 residues. Germline CDR1 is LGHNA and CDR2 is YNFKEQ.

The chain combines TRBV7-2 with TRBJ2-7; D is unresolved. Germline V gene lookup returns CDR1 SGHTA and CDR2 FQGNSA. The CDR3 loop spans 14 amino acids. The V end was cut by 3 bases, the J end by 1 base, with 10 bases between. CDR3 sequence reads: CASSLGRVSYEQYF. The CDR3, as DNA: TGTGCCAGCAGCTTGGGAAGGGTGTCCTACGAGCAGTACTTC.

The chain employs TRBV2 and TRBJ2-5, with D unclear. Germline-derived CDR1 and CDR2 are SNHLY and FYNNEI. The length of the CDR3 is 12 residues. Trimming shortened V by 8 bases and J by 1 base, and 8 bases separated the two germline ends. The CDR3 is CASSVSQETQYF. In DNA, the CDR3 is TGTGCCAGCTCCGTCTCCCAAGAGACCCAGTACTTC.

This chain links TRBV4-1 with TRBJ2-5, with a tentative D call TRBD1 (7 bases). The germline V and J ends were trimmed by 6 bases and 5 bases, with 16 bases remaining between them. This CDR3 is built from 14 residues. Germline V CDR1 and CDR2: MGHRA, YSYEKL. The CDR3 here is CASRGGGRGETQYF. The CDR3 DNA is TGCGCCAGCAGAGGAGGGGGCCGGGGGGAGACCCAGTACTTC.

Here the CDR3 reads CASSVGQGRNEQFF. In DNA, the CDR3 is TGCGCCAGCAGCGTGGGACAGGGGAGGAATGAGCAGTTCTTC. The rearrangement links TRBV5-1 to TRBJ2-1; 10 positions agree with TRBD1. CDR3 length equals 14 residues. Germline assignment: CDR1 SGHRS and CDR2 YFSETQ. V lost 4 bases, J lost 7 bases, and 5 bases stayed unmatched. Complete variable domain (other parts from reference TRBV5-1 and TRBJ2-1): KAGVTQTPRYLIKTRGQQVTLSCSPISGHRSVSWYQQTPGQGLQFLFEYFSETQRNKGNFPGRFSGRQFSNSRSEMNVSTLELGDSALYLCASSVGQGRNEQFFGPGTRLTVL.